Here is one T cell receptor beta chain with its context. The data were obtained in a study of blood T cell repertoires in COVID-19. Study as a whole: Researchers got acute and convalescent COVID-19 samples from the United States, Italy and Spain. PBMCs, B-cell-depleted T cells, or T cells provided the cDNA or gDNA that made up the material.

Trimming removed 1 base from V and 5 bases from J; junction bases left unmatched: 9. Germline V gene data show CDR1 as LNHDA and CDR2 as SQIVND (reference sequence). This CDR3 contains 18 residues. Sequencing was performed with immunoSEQ multiplex PCR; in TCRdb, only in-frame clones are kept and a portion is missing. Of more than 200,000 clones in the sample, approximately 86% were seen once. The specimen sequenced was peripheral blood. The origin of this receptor is an older woman with COVID-19, enrolled during active disease. The chain is built from TRBV19 and TRBJ2-5; 14 nucleotides match TRBD2. In nucleotides, the CDR3 is TGTGCCAGTAGTATAGCCCAGACTAGCGGGAGGGCCTACGAGACCCAGTACTTC. It translates to CASSIAQTSGRAYETQYF.